Following are 20 T cell receptor beta chains from one sample sequenced in a study of vaccination and CD4 T cells after COVID-19. Treatment noted: roughly ten-day PBMC culture with coronavirus spike peptide pools or control peptides (ViraFEST assay). The Oncomine TCR Beta short-read assay was what sequenced the DNA obtained from cultured CD4+ T cells. TCRdb re-called the PCR reads through MiXCR, storing one row per CDR3 protein. The repertoire holds under 25,000 distinct CDR3 sequences, with over 55% as singletons. Antigens of these TCRs are unknown. Material for sequencing was CD4+ T cells from blood, cultured in vitro. These receptors originate from a human donor who had recovered from COVID-19.

V and J are TRBV6-2 or TRBV6-3 and TRBJ1-5; 7 bases match TRBD1. Germline lookup yields CDR1 MNHEY and CDR2 SVGEGT. J was trimmed by 3 bases and V by 2 bases; bases with no gene match: 7. The CDR3 has 16 residues. CDR3 bases: TGTGCCAGCAGTTACGGGGCAGGGGGGCCCAATCAGCCCCAGCATTTT. It encodes CASSYGAGGPNQPQHF.

This chain connects TRBV20-1 to TRBJ2-3; D possibly corresponds to TRBD2 (5 bases). Trimming left V 1 base short and J 5 bases short, with 16 bases between. Germline lookup yields CDR1 DFQATT and CDR2 SNEGSKA (reference sequence). The CDR3 is 15 residues long. The CDR3: CSARAVSRTVDTQYF. Here the CDR3 DNA reads TGCAGTGCTAGAGCGGTTTCAAGGACTGTAGATACGCAGTATTTT.

This chain links TRBV27 with TRBJ1-1; perhaps TRBD1 as D (5 bases). The CDR3 contains 15 residues. Germline CDR1 is MNHEY and CDR2 is SMNVEV (reference sequence). Trimming took 3 bases from V and 1 from J, leaving 12 bases between them. CDR3 in DNA: TGTGCCAGCAGTTTCGGTTGGCAGGGGAACACTGAAGCTTTCTTT. Protein: CASSFGWQGNTEAFF.

The V call is TRBV11-3, the J call TRBJ1-2; no clear D. V lost 2 bases and J lost 3, with 16 bases in between. Germline V gene sequence: CDR1 SGHNT, CDR2 YENEEA. The CDR3 contains 16 residues. DNA of the CDR3: TGTGCCAGCAGCTTACCTTCTTCGGGCCGTGACTATGGCTACACCTTC. Protein product: CASSLPSSGRDYGYTF. Full variable domain (outside the CDR3, taken from reference TRBV11-3 and TRBJ1-2): EAGVVQSPRYKIIEKKQPVAFWCNPISGHNTLYWYLQNLGQGPELLIRYENEEAVDDSQLPKDRFSAERLKGVDSTLKIQPAELGDSAVYLCASSLPSSGRDYGYTFGSGTRLTVV.

The J gene is TRBJ1-1, the V gene TRBV6-1; a possible D gene is TRBD1 (6 bases). With 4 bases removed from V and 0 bases from J, the gap between germline ends came to 18 bases. Germline CDR1 and CDR2: MNHNS and SASEGT. This CDR3 spans 17 amino acids. CDR3 protein: CASSARQVNSMNTEAFF. CDR3 DNA sequence: TGTGCCAGCAGTGCCCGACAGGTTAACTCGATGAACACTGAAGCTTTCTTT.

The J gene is TRBJ1-2, the V gene TRBV28, with TRBD1 as a possible D gene (5 bases). V lost 2 bases to trimming and J lost 2 bases, with 9 bases between them. This CDR3 has 14 amino acids. Germline V gene lookup returns CDR1 MDHEN and CDR2 SYDVKM. The CDR3 region is CASSLGAVNYGYTF. In DNA form, the CDR3 reads TGTGCCAGCAGTTTAGGGGCGGTGAACTATGGCTACACCTTC.

This clonotype was counted once. V usage is TRBV6-1 and J usage is TRBJ1-5, with D maybe TRBD1 (6 bases). V lost 6 bases, J lost 4 bases, and 16 bases lay in between. Germline V gene lookup returns CDR1 MNHNS and CDR2 SASEGT. The CDR3 consists of 15 residues. The CDR3, as DNA: TGTGCCAGCAGCCCGGGGGGGGGCCTTAATCAGCCCCAGCATTTT. Translated, it gives CASSPGGGLNQPQHF.

This clonotype is a singleton in its sample. V is TRBV12-3 or TRBV12-4 and J is TRBJ2-7, with D perhaps being TRBD1 or TRBD2 (5 bases each). This CDR3 is built from 18 residues. Deletions cut 6 bases from V and 0 bases from J, with 24 bases between. CDR3 protein: CASSLRSSSRDSSYEQYF. The CDR3 DNA reads TGTGCCAGCAGCTTACGTAGCTCTAGCCGAGACAGCTCCTACGAGCAGTACTTC.

This clonotype was detected only a few times. The chain employs TRBV12-3 or TRBV12-4 and TRBJ1-2; D perhaps matches TRBD1 (6 bases). There are 14 residues in the CDR3. Trimming cost V 7 bases and J 7 bases, with 19 bases left between them. The CDR3 spells CASTQVGQFGGYTF. The CDR3 DNA is TGTGCCAGCACCCAAGTAGGACAGTTTGGTGGCTACACCTTC.

The gene calls are TRBV12-3 or TRBV12-4 and TRBJ1-1, with unresolved D. V lost 7 bases and J lost 6, with 9 bases in between. The CDR3 spans 11 residues. The DNA of the CDR3 is TGTGCCAGCATGACACGAGCTGAAGCTTTCTTT. It encodes CASMTRAEAFF.

V gene TRBV27 combines with J gene TRBJ1-2, with D hard to call. V was trimmed by 6 bases and J by 3 bases, leaving 11 bases between them. Per the germline V gene, CDR1 is MNHEY and CDR2 is SMNVEV (reference sequence). This CDR3 is 13 amino acids long. This CDR3 is CASRGLGDYGYTF. The DNA of the CDR3 is TGTGCCAGCAGGGGCCTCGGGGACTATGGCTACACCTTC.

The V gene is TRBV6-1, the J gene TRBJ2-7; a possible D gene is TRBD1 (6 bases). The CDR3 runs to 16 residues. Germline V gene lookup returns CDR1 MNHNS and CDR2 SASEGT. Trimming cost V 2 bases and J 3 bases, with 17 bases left between them. The CDR3 protein is CASSERHTGSGYEQYF. CDR3 nucleotides: TGTGCCAGCAGTGAACGCCATACAGGGTCTGGCTACGAGCAGTACTTC.

The chain couples TRBV30 to TRBJ1-6, with D possibly matching TRBD1 (5 bases). This CDR3 is 15 amino acids long. In germline, CDR1 is GTSNPN, CDR2 SVGIG (reference sequence). V shed 6 bases and J shed 3 bases, with 15 bases lying between them. In DNA, the CDR3 is TGTGCCTGCTTTGACAGCGCCCTCTATAATTCACCCCTCCACTTT. This encodes CACFDSALYNSPLHF.

This clonotype was picked up a small number of times. The genes are TRBV7-9 and TRBJ1-1, with 7 nucleotides matching TRBD1. In germline, CDR1 is SEHNR, CDR2 FQNEAQ (reference sequence). J was trimmed by 1 base and V by 5 bases; bases with no gene match: 16. The CDR3 extends over 18 amino acids. DNA for the CDR3: TGTGCCAGCAGCCGAATAGGCGGGCAGGGGGTGGCGAACACTGAAGCTTTCTTT. Translating it yields CASSRIGGQGVANTEAFF.

The DNA of the CDR3 is TGTGCCAGCAGGAGGGGAGAGACCCAGTACTTC. Translating gives CASRRGETQYF. This chain joins TRBV7-2 and TRBJ2-5, with D perhaps TRBD1 or TRBD2 (5 bases each). This CDR3 comprises 11 residues. Between the trimmed V and J ends, which lost 6 bases and 4 bases, there was a span of 6 bases. CDR1 and CDR2 (germline): SGHTA, FQGNSA.

V and J are TRBV20-1 and TRBJ2-7, with D unresolved. The CDR3 sequence is 10 residues long. The V end was cut by 3 bases, the J end by 9 bases, with 9 bases between. Per the germline V gene, CDR1 is DFQATT and CDR2 is SNEGSKA (reference sequence). The CDR3 bases are TGCAGTGCTAGTAGAGTGGGGCAGTACTTC. This translates into CSASRVGQYF.

This clonotype showed up just once. The V and J genes are TRBV15 and TRBJ2-1; tentative D call: TRBD2 (7 bases). The ends were cut back, 5 bases at V and 6 bases at J, with 14 bases in the middle. The CDR3 is made up of 14 amino acids. Germline CDR1 reads LNHNV; CDR2 reads YYDKDF (reference sequence). CDR3 amino acids: CATSRGAGGNEQFF. The CDR3 DNA follows: TGTGCCACCAGCCGGGGGGCGGGCGGCAATGAGCAGTTCTTC.

This chain connects TRBV5-4 to TRBJ1-5; 8 nucleotides align to TRBD1. The V and J ends lost 2 bases and 4 bases, in that order; junction bases with no gene match: 8. Germline CDR1 and CDR2: SGHNT and YYREEE (reference sequence). This CDR3 is 16 amino acids long. CDR3 bases: TGTGCCAGCAGCTTTTATGACAGGGGCAATAATCAGCCCCAGCATTTT. Its protein product is CASSFYDRGNNQPQHF.

This clonotype was seen once. CDR3 sequence reads: CASSPLGNGYTF. Written as DNA, the CDR3 is TGTGCCAGCAGTCCCCTTGGTAATGGCTACACCTTC. This chain connects TRBV27 to TRBJ1-2; D remains ambiguous. V was cut by 5 bases and J by 6 bases, with 10 bases left in between. The CDR3 extends over 12 amino acids. The V gene's germline CDR1 is MNHEY and CDR2 SMNVEV (reference sequence).

The chain has TRBV6-1 and TRBJ1-6; TRBD1 matches 9 bases. V lost 6 bases, J lost 7 bases, and 10 bases stayed unmatched. Looked up from germline, CDR1 is MNHNS and CDR2 is SASEGT. The CDR3 has 16 amino acids. CDR3 protein: CASRQSTGGRNSPLHF. As DNA, the CDR3 is TGTGCCAGCAGGCAATCGACAGGGGGTAGAAATTCACCCCTCCACTTT.